This T cell receptor (beta chain) is from a study of shared clonotypes between healthy human individuals. Study details: Used for every donor were three CD4 naive, three CD4 memory, two CD8 naive and one CD8 memory plate. Study conclusions and caveats: Sorted-subset samples were not fully sequenced, rarefaction indicated. Larger richness was generally estimated for naive than memory subsets.

Template for every sorted-subset replicate PCR totaled about 0.2 ug DNA, about 30,000 T cell genomes. The method was immunoSEQ multiplex PCR; TCRdb's version includes in-frame clones alone and lacks a portion of them. The profile covers about 1 million clones, with about 77% appearing a single time and around 1.4% taken by the ten largest. The CDR3 loop spans 15 amino acids. V lost 0 bases, J lost 9 bases, and 8 bases stayed unmatched. In germline, CDR1 is MNHEY, CDR2 SVGAGI. This clone was observed at least ten times. Antigen specificity is unknown. Sequencing input: memory CD4+ T cells sorted from blood. Specified subset: CD45RA-negative fraction. The genes are TRBV6-5 and TRBJ1-1; 9 bases align to TRBD1. This clonotype was sampled from a man between 18 and 29 years old in good health. The CDR3 sequence: CASSYSGTGTYKAFF. The CDR3 region has the DNA TGTGCCAGCAGTTACTCAGGGACAGGGACGTATAAAGCTTTCTTT.